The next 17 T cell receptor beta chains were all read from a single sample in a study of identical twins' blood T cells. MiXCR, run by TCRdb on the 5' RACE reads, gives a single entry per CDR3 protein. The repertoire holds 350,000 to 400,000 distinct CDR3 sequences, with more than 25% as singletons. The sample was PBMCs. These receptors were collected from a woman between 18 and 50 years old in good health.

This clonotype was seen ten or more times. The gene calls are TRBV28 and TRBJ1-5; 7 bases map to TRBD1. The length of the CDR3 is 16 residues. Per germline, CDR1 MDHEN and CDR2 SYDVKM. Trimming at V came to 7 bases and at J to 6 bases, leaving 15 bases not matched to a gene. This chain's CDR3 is CASTSGGTVSLQPQHF. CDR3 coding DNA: TGTGCCAGCACCTCCGGGGGGACAGTGTCGCTTCAGCCCCAGCATTTT.

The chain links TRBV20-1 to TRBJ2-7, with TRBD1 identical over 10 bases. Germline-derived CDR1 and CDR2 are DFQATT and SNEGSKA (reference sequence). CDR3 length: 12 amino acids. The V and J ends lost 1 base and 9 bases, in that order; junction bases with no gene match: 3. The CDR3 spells CSARVTGGAQYF. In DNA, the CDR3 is TGCAGTGCTAGAGTGACAGGGGGCGCGCAGTACTTC.

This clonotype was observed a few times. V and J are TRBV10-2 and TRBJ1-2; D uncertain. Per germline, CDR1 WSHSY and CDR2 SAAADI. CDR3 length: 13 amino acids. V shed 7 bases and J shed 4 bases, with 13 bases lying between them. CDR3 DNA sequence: TGCGCCAGCACCGGACGGAGTACCTATGGCTACACCTTC. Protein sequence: CASTGRSTYGYTF.

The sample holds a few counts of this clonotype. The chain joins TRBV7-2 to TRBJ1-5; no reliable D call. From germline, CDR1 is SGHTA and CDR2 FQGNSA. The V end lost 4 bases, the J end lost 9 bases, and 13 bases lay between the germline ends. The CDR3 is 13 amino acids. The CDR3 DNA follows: TGTGCCAGCAGCTCCAGGTTGGCGGGGCCCCAGCATTTT. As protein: CASSSRLAGPQHF.

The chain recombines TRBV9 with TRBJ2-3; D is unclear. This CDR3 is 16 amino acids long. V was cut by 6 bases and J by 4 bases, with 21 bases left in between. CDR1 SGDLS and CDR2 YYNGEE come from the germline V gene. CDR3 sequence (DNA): TGTGCCAGCACCAAAGGTGGTGGTTCTGGGCCAGATACGCAGTATTTT. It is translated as CASTKGGGSGPDTQYF.

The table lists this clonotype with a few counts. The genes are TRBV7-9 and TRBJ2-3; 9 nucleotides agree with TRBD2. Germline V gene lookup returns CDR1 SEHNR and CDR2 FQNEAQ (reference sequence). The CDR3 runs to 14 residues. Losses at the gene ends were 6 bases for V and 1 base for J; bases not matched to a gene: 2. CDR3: CASRRTSGTDTQYF. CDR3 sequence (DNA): TGTGCCAGCAGACGGACTAGCGGCACAGATACGCAGTATTTT.

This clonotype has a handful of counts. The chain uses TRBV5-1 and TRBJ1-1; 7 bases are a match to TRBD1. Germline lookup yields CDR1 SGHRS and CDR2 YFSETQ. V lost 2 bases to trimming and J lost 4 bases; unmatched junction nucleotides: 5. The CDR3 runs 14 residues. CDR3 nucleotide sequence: TGCGCCAGCAGCTTTGGACAGGACAGCACTGAAGCTTTCTTT. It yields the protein CASSFGQDSTEAFF.

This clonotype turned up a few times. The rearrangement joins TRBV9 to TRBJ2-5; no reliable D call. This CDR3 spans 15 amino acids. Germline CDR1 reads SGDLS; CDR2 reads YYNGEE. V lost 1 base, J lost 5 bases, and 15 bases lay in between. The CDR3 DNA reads TGTGCCAGCAGCGTAAGAAACACCCCTTTGGAGACCCAGTACTTC. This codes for CASSVRNTPLETQYF.

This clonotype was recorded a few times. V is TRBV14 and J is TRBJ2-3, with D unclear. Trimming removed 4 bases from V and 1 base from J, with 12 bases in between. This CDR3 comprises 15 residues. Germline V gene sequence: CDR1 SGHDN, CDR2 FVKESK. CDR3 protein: CASSPQSSGTDTQYF. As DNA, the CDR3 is TGTGCCAGCAGCCCGCAAAGCTCCGGCACAGATACGCAGTATTTT. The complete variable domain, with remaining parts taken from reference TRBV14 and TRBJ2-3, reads EAGVTQFPSHSVIEKGQTVTLRCDPISGHDNLYWYRRVMGKEIKFLLHFVKESKQDESGMPNNRFLAERTGGTYSTLKVQPAELEDSGVYFCASSPQSSGTDTQYFGPGTRLTVL.

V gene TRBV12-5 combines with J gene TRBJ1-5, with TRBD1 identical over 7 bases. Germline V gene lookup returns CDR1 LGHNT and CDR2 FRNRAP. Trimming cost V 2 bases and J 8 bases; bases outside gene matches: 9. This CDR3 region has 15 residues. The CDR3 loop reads CASGLTSTGLKPQHF. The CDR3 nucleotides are TGTGCTAGTGGTTTGACCTCGACAGGGCTTAAGCCCCAGCATTTT.

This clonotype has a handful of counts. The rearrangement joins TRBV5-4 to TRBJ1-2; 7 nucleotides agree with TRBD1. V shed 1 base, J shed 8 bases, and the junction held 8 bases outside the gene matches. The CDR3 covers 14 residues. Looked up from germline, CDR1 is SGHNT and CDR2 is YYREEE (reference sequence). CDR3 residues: CASSLKTGASGYTF. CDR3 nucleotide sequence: TGTGCCAGCAGCTTGAAAACAGGGGCAAGCGGCTACACCTTC.

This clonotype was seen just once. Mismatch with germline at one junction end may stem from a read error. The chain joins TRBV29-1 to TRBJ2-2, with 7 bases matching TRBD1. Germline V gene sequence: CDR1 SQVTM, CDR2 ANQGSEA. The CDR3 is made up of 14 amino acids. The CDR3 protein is CSAETGVHTGEMFF. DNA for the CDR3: TGCAGCGCCGAAACAGGGGTGCACACCGGGGAGATGTTTTTT.

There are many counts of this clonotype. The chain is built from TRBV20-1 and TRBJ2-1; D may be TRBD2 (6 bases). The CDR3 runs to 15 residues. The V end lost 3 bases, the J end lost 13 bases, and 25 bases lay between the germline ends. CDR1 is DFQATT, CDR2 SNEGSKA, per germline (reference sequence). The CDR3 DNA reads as TGCAGTGCTAGGCCCCGCCTGGTCTCAGCGGGTTATCAGTTCTTC. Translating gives CSARPRLVSAGYQFF.

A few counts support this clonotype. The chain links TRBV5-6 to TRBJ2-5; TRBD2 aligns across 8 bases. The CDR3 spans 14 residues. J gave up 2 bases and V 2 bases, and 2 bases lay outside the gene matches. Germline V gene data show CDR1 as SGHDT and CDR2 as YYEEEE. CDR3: CASSFTSGQETQYF. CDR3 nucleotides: TGTGCCAGCAGCTTCACTAGCGGACAAGAGACCCAGTACTTC.

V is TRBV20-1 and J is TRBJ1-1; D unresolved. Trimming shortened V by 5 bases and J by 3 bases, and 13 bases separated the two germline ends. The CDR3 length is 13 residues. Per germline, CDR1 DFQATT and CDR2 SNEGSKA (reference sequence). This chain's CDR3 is CSAGDFRYTEAFF. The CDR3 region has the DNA TGCAGTGCTGGGGATTTTCGGTACACTGAAGCTTTCTTT.

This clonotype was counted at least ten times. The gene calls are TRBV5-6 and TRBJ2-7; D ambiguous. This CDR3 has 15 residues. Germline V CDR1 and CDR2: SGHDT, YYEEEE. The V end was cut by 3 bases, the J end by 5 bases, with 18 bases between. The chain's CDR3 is CASSSSLVAFHEQYF. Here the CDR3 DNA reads TGTGCCAGCAGCTCTTCGCTAGTCGCCTTCCACGAGCAGTACTTC.

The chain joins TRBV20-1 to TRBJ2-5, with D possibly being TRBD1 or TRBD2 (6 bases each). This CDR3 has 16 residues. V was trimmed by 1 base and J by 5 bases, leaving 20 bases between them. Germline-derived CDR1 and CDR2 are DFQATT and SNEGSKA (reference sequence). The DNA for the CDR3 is TGCAGTGCTAGAGCCAAATGGTTGGGGGGCCAGGAGACCCAGTACTTC. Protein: CSARAKWLGGQETQYF.